The subject of this entry is one TCR beta chain. As yet, its antigen is unknown. This record comes from a study of cytomegalovirus exposure and HLA in healthy donors. Whole-study findings and limits: Confirmation was obtained in vitro that three CMV-associated chains are specific for CMV antigens. Reports indicated that the classifier achieved high specificity and sensitivity in diagnosing cytomegalovirus status. Cytomegalovirus association was assigned to about 150 TCR beta chains. Subsequent analysis of the 120 or so validation repertoires found a tendency for first-cohort TCR clusters to co-occur.

CDR3 length: 14 residues. V shed 6 bases and J 5 bases; nucleotides not matched to a gene: 6. Germline lookup yields CDR1 LNHDA and CDR2 SQIVND (reference sequence). Assay used: immunoSEQ multiplex PCR; TCRdb lists only in-frame clones, some missing. The sample carries approximately 76,000 clones, 85% to 95% recorded once. The specimen sequenced was PBMCs. This clonotype was sampled from a young woman in good health and CMV-seronegative. This chain joins TRBV19 and TRBJ2-7, with TRBD1 matching 11 bases. CDR3 in DNA: TGTGCCAGTAGACGACCGGGACAGGGGGACGAGCAGTACTTC. Translation gives CASRRPGQGDEQYF.